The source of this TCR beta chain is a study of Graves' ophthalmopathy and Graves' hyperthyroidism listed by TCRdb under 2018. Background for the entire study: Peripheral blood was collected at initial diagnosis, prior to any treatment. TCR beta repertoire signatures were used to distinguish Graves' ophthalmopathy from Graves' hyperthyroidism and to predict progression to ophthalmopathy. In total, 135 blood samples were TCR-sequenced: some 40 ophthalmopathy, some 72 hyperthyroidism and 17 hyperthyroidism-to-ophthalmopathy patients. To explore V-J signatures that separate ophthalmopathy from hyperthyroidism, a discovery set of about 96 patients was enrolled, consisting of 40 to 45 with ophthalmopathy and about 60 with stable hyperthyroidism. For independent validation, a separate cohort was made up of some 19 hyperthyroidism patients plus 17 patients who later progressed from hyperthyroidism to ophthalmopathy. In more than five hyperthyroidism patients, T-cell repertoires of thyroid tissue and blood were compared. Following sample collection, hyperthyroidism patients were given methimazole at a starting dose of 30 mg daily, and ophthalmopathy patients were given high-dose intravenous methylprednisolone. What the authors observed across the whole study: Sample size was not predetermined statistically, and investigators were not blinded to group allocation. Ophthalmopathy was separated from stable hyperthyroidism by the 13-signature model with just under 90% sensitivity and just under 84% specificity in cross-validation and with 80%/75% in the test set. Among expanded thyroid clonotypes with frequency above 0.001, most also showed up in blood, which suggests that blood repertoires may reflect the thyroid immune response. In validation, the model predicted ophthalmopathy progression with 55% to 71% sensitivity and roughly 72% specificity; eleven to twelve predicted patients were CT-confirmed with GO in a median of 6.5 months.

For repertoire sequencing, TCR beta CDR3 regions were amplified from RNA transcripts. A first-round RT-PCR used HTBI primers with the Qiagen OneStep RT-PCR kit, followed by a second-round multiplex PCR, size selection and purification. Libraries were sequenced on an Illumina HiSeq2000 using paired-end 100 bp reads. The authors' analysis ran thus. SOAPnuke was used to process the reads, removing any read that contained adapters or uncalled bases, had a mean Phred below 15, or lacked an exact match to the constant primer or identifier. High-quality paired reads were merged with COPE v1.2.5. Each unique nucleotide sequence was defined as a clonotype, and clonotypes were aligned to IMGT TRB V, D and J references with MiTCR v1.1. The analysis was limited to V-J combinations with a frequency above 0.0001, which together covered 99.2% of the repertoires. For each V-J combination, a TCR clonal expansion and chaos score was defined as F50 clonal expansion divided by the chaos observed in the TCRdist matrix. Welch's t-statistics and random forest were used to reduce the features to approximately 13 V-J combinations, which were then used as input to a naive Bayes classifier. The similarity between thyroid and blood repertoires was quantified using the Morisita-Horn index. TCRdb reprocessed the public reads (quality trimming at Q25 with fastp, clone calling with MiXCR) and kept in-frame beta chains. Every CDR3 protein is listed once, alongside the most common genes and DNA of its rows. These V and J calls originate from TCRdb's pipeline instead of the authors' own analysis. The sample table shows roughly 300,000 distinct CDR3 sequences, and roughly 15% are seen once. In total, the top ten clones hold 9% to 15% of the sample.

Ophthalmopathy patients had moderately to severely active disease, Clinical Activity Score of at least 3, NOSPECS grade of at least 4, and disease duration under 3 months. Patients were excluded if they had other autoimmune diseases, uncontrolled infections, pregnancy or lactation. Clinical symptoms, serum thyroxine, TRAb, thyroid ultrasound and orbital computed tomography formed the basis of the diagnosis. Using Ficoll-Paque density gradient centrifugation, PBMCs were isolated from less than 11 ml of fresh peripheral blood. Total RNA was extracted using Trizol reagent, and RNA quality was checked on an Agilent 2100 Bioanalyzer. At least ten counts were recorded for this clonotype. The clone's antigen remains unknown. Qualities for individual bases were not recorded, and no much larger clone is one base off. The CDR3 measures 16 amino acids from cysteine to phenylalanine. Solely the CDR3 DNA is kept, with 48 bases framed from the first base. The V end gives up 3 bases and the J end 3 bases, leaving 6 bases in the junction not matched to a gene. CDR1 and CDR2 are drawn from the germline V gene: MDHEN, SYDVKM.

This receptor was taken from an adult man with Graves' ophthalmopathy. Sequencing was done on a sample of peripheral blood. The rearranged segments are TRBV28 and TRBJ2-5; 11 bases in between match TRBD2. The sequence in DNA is TGTGCCAGCAGTTTGGAAGCACTAGCGGGGGAAGAGACCCAGTACTTC. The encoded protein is CASSLEALAGEETQYF.